These T cell receptor beta chains were read from a single sample in a study of a mutant IDH1 vaccine in newly diagnosed glioma. The antigens of these receptors remain unknown. Some clones are missing from TCRdb's copy, which holds only in-frame ones; the method was immunoSEQ multiplex PCR. The data show around 120,000 clones, about four fifths seen once. Source: PBMCs, taken from a glioma patient whose treatment included an IDH1 peptide vaccine. Every receptor here comes from a man in his forties with glioma. Each CDR3 is given with its conserved first and last residue. A D gene is named only where the DNA matches it firmly. Rows may omit the clone size; those that give it use once, few, many or a size class.

abundance: .; v_gene: TRBV7-2; j_gene: TRBJ1-2; len: 15; d_gene: TRBD1; CDR3aa: CASSFPGQGNYGYTF; CDR3nt: TGTGCCAGCAGCTTTCCGGGACAGGGGAACTATGGCTACACCTTC
abundance: .; v_gene: TRBV5-6; j_gene: TRBJ2-5; len: 12; d_gene: .; CDR3aa: CASSLMRGTQYF; CDR3nt: TGTGCCAGCAGCTTGATGAGAGGGACCCAGTACTTC
abundance: .; v_gene: TRBV9; j_gene: TRBJ2-1; len: 16; d_gene: .; CDR3aa: CASSVRAGGLFNEQFF; CDR3nt: TGTGCCAGCAGCGTCCGTGCTGGAGGGCTTTTCAATGAGCAGTTCTTC
abundance: .; v_gene: TRBV5-1; j_gene: TRBJ1-2; len: 14; d_gene: TRBD1; CDR3aa: CASSFDTGGFGYTF; CDR3nt: TGCGCCAGCAGCTTCGATACAGGGGGCTTTGGCTACACCTTC
abundance: .; v_gene: TRBV7-2; j_gene: TRBJ2-7; len: 14; d_gene: TRBD1; CDR3aa: CASSSTGAAYEQYF; CDR3nt: TGTGCCAGCAGCTCGACAGGGGCGGCCTACGAGCAGTACTTC
abundance: .; v_gene: TRBV7-2; j_gene: TRBJ1-6; len: 14; d_gene: .; CDR3aa: CASSRQKGGSPLHF; CDR3nt: TGTGCCAGCAGTCGTCAAAAGGGGGGTTCACCCCTCCACTTT
abundance: .; v_gene: TRBV30; j_gene: TRBJ2-7; len: 14; d_gene: TRBD2; CDR3aa: CAWSVQRGAYEQYF; CDR3nt: TGTGCCTGGAGTGTACAGCGGGGGGCATACGAGCAGTACTTC
abundance: .; v_gene: TRBV7-8; j_gene: TRBJ2-7; len: 12; d_gene: .; CDR3aa: CASTAQGGEQYF; CDR3nt: TGTGCCAGCACCGCTCAGGGCGGGGAGCAGTACTTC
abundance: .; v_gene: TRBV5-6; j_gene: TRBJ1-2; len: 12; d_gene: TRBD1; CDR3aa: CASSLPTGGYTF; CDR3nt: TGTGCCAGCAGCTTGCCGACAGGGGGCTACACCTTC
abundance: .; v_gene: TRBV19; j_gene: TRBJ2-1; len: 15; d_gene: .; CDR3aa: CASSIVLGEFNEQFF; CDR3nt: TGTGCCAGTAGTATAGTCCTGGGGGAGTTTAATGAGCAGTTCTTC
abundance: few; v_gene: TRBV18; j_gene: TRBJ2-7; len: 13; d_gene: .; CDR3aa: CASSPLSSYEQYF; CDR3nt: TGTGCCAGCTCACCTTTGTCCTCCTACGAGCAGTACTTC
abundance: .; v_gene: TRBV7-2; j_gene: TRBJ1-6; len: 17; d_gene: TRBD1; CDR3aa: CASSPPTGGIYNSPLHF; CDR3nt: TGTGCCAGCAGCCCCCCGACAGGGGGTATATATAATTCACCCCTCCACTTT
abundance: .; v_gene: TRBV30; j_gene: TRBJ2-7; len: 13; d_gene: TRBD1; CDR3aa: CAWKRQGTYEQYF; CDR3nt: TGTGCCTGGAAACGACAGGGTACCTACGAGCAGTACTTC
abundance: .; v_gene: TRBV7-2; j_gene: TRBJ2-2; len: 14; d_gene: .; CDR3aa: CASSLATDTGELFF; CDR3nt: TGTGCCAGCAGCTTAGCGACTGATACCGGGGAGCTGTTTTTT
abundance: once; v_gene: TRBV10-3; j_gene: TRBJ2-7; len: 17; d_gene: TRBD2; CDR3aa: CAISGTSGRGGTYEQYF; CDR3nt: TGTGCCATCAGTGGGACTAGCGGGAGGGGGGGGACCTACGAGCAGTACTTC
abundance: .; v_gene: TRBV7-2; j_gene: TRBJ1-4; len: 14; d_gene: .; CDR3aa: CASREGRANEKLFF; CDR3nt: TGTGCCAGCAGGGAGGGCAGGGCTAATGAAAAACTGTTTTTT
abundance: .; v_gene: TRBV19; j_gene: TRBJ1-5; len: 14; d_gene: .; CDR3aa: CASSTGSGNQPQHF; CDR3nt: TGTGCCAGTAGTACCGGATCAGGGAATCAGCCCCAGCATTTT
abundance: .; v_gene: TRBV9; j_gene: TRBJ1-4; len: 15; d_gene: .; CDR3aa: CASSVEQGFNEKLFF; CDR3nt: TGTGCCAGCAGCGTAGAGCAGGGCTTTAATGAAAAACTGTTTTTT
abundance: .; v_gene: TRBV6-5; j_gene: TRBJ2-7; len: 12; d_gene: .; CDR3aa: CATRGGLWEQYF; CDR3nt: TGTGCCACGCGAGGGGGGTTATGGGAGCAGTACTTC
abundance: .; v_gene: TRBV10-1; j_gene: TRBJ2-3; len: 14; d_gene: .; CDR3aa: CASSPVSRTDTQYF; CDR3nt: TGCGCCAGCAGCCCCGTTTCTCGCACAGATACGCAGTATTTT
abundance: .; v_gene: TRBV12-5; j_gene: TRBJ1-4; len: 18; d_gene: .; CDR3aa: CASGLVLPGGQTNEKLFF; CDR3nt: TGTGCTAGTGGTTTGGTACTCCCGGGGGGGCAAACTAATGAAAAACTGTTTTTT
abundance: .; v_gene: TRBV11-2; j_gene: TRBJ2-1; len: 15; d_gene: .; CDR3aa: CASSLVSVFYNEQFF; CDR3nt: TGTGCCAGCAGCTTAGTATCAGTATTCTACAATGAGCAGTTCTTC
abundance: .; v_gene: TRBV6-5; j_gene: TRBJ2-7; len: 14; d_gene: TRBD2; CDR3aa: CASRPLAGVGEQYF; CDR3nt: TGTGCCAGCAGGCCCCTAGCGGGAGTGGGGGAGCAGTACTTC
abundance: .; v_gene: TRBV28; j_gene: TRBJ2-1; len: 14; d_gene: .; CDR3aa: CASSSRLDSGEQFF; CDR3nt: TGTGCCAGCAGTTCGCGACTGGATAGCGGTGAGCAGTTCTTC
abundance: .; v_gene: TRBV4-3; j_gene: TRBJ2-5; len: 12; d_gene: .; CDR3aa: CASSQDRGTQYF; CDR3nt: TGCGCCAGCAGCCAAGATCGAGGGACCCAGTACTTC
abundance: .; v_gene: TRBV5-1; j_gene: TRBJ2-3; len: 14; d_gene: TRBD2; CDR3aa: CASSLWREGDTQYF; CDR3nt: TGCGCCAGCAGCTTGTGGCGGGAGGGGGATACGCAGTATTTT
abundance: .; v_gene: TRBV7-9; j_gene: TRBJ2-7; len: 14; d_gene: .; CDR3aa: CASSATGTSYEQYF; CDR3nt: TGTGCCAGCAGCGCCACAGGGACCTCCTACGAGCAGTACTTC
abundance: .; v_gene: TRBV5-1; j_gene: TRBJ2-1; len: 14; d_gene: .; CDR3aa: CASSLTGEVYEQFF; CDR3nt: TGCGCCAGCAGCTTGACAGGGGAGGTATATGAGCAGTTCTTC
abundance: .; v_gene: TRBV4-1; j_gene: TRBJ2-7; len: 13; d_gene: .; CDR3aa: CASSHSVFYEQYF; CDR3nt: TGCGCCAGCAGCCACTCGGTCTTCTACGAGCAGTACTTC
abundance: .; v_gene: TRBV5-1; j_gene: TRBJ1-2; len: 14; d_gene: TRBD1; CDR3aa: CASTATGLNYGYTF; CDR3nt: TGCGCCAGCACAGCGACAGGGTTGAACTATGGCTACACCTTC
abundance: .; v_gene: TRBV30; j_gene: TRBJ2-7; len: 15; d_gene: TRBD2; CDR3aa: CAWSVSGGAHYEQYF; CDR3nt: TGTGCCTGGAGTGTAAGCGGGGGGGCACACTACGAGCAGTACTTC
abundance: .; v_gene: TRBV5-6; j_gene: TRBJ2-1; len: 16; d_gene: TRBD1; CDR3aa: CASSPYRGTGYNEQFF; CDR3nt: TGTGCCAGCAGCCCCTACAGAGGGACAGGCTACAATGAGCAGTTCTTC
abundance: once; v_gene: TRBV10-3; j_gene: TRBJ2-2; len: 15; d_gene: .; CDR3aa: CAISKDLGDTGELFF; CDR3nt: TGTGCCATCAGTAAAGACCTGGGGGACACCGGGGAGCTGTTTTTT
abundance: .; v_gene: TRBV5-1; j_gene: TRBJ2-5; len: 15; d_gene: TRBD1; CDR3aa: CASSPTGGAGETQYF; CDR3nt: TGCGCCAGCAGCCCTACAGGGGGCGCAGGGGAGACCCAGTACTTC
abundance: .; v_gene: TRBV19; j_gene: TRBJ2-7; len: 19; d_gene: TRBD2; CDR3aa: CASSGMGLAGGPPVHEQYF; CDR3nt: TGTGCCAGTAGTGGGATGGGACTAGCGGGGGGCCCGCCGGTCCACGAGCAGTACTTC
abundance: once; v_gene: TRBV9; j_gene: TRBJ2-5; len: 16; d_gene: TRBD2; CDR3aa: CASSVAGLAGSETQYF; CDR3nt: TGTGCCAGCAGCGTAGCAGGACTAGCGGGATCGGAGACCCAGTACTTC
abundance: .; v_gene: TRBV4-3; j_gene: TRBJ2-7; len: 15; d_gene: .; CDR3aa: CASSQDLGGIGEQYF; CDR3nt: TGCGCCAGCAGCCAAGATCTAGGGGGAATCGGCGAGCAGTACTTC
abundance: .; v_gene: TRBV18; j_gene: TRBJ2-1; len: 17; d_gene: .; CDR3aa: CASSPGQELRRSNEQFF; CDR3nt: TGTGCCAGCTCACCAGGGCAAGAATTGCGGAGAAGTAATGAGCAGTTCTTC
abundance: .; v_gene: TRBV19; j_gene: TRBJ2-1; len: 14; d_gene: TRBD2; CDR3aa: CASIPEVGGYEQFF; CDR3nt: TGTGCCAGTATTCCGGAGGTGGGAGGGTATGAGCAGTTCTTC
abundance: .; v_gene: TRBV5-6; j_gene: TRBJ2-7; len: 16; d_gene: .; CDR3aa: CASSLDGQGRGYEQYF; CDR3nt: TGTGCCAGCAGCTTGGATGGGCAGGGGAGAGGCTACGAGCAGTACTTC
abundance: once; v_gene: TRBV7-2; j_gene: TRBJ2-7; len: 15; d_gene: .; CDR3aa: CASSLEGPSSYEQYF; CDR3nt: TGTGCCAGCAGCTTAGAAGGCCCGAGCTCCTACGAGCAGTACTTC
abundance: .; v_gene: TRBV10-2; j_gene: TRBJ2-7; len: 13; d_gene: TRBD2; CDR3aa: CASSASGSYGQYF; CDR3nt: TGCGCCAGCAGTGCCAGCGGGAGTTACGGGCAGTACTTC
abundance: .; v_gene: TRBV4-2; j_gene: TRBJ2-7; len: 16; d_gene: TRBD2; CDR3aa: CASSQYGTSDSYEQYF; CDR3nt: TGTGCCAGCAGCCAATACGGGACTAGCGATTCCTACGAGCAGTACTTC
abundance: .; v_gene: TRBV6-5; j_gene: TRBJ1-4; len: 15; d_gene: .; CDR3aa: CASSPGQLVNEKLFF; CDR3nt: TGTGCCAGCAGTCCCGGACAGCTGGTTAATGAAAAACTGTTTTTT
abundance: .; v_gene: TRBV6-1; j_gene: TRBJ2-2; len: 13; d_gene: .; CDR3aa: CASIPRETGELFF; CDR3nt: TGTGCCAGCATTCCCAGGGAGACCGGGGAGCTGTTTTTT
abundance: .; v_gene: TRBV14; j_gene: TRBJ2-1; len: 15; d_gene: TRBD1; CDR3aa: CASSPPGTVINEQFF; CDR3nt: TGTGCCAGCAGCCCCCCCGGGACAGTAATCAATGAGCAGTTCTTC
abundance: once; v_gene: TRBV7-2; j_gene: TRBJ2-5; len: 15; d_gene: .; CDR3aa: CASSLTGWSGETQYF; CDR3nt: TGTGCCAGCAGCTTAACAGGGTGGTCCGGGGAGACCCAGTACTTC
abundance: .; v_gene: TRBV19; j_gene: TRBJ2-5; len: 14; d_gene: .; CDR3aa: CASSNFYDQETQYF; CDR3nt: TGTGCCAGTAGTAACTTCTACGACCAAGAGACCCAGTACTTC
abundance: .; v_gene: TRBV30; j_gene: TRBJ2-1; len: 12; d_gene: TRBD1; CDR3aa: CAWSLRGTGQFF; CDR3nt: TGTGCCTGGAGTCTACGTGGGACAGGACAATTCTTC
abundance: .; v_gene: TRBV11-2; j_gene: TRBJ2-3; len: 14; d_gene: TRBD2; CDR3aa: CASKLAGGRDTQYF; CDR3nt: TGTGCCAGCAAACTAGCGGGAGGGCGAGATACGCAGTATTTT
abundance: once; v_gene: TRBV7-2; j_gene: TRBJ1-1; len: 14; d_gene: .; CDR3aa: CASSTLLTRDEAFF; CDR3nt: TGTGCCAGCAGCACCCTCCTGACTAGAGATGAAGCTTTCTTT
abundance: .; v_gene: TRBV5-6; j_gene: TRBJ2-2; len: 16; d_gene: .; CDR3aa: CASSFSLFANTGELFF; CDR3nt: TGTGCCAGCAGCTTCAGTCTGTTCGCGAACACCGGGGAGCTGTTTTTT
abundance: .; v_gene: TRBV6-5; j_gene: TRBJ1-4; len: 15; d_gene: .; CDR3aa: CASSTLGQLGEKLFF; CDR3nt: TGTGCCAGCAGTACGTTGGGCCAGCTTGGGGAAAAACTGTTTTTT
abundance: .; v_gene: TRBV5-6; j_gene: TRBJ2-7; len: 13; d_gene: .; CDR3aa: CASSLIGLAEQYF; CDR3nt: TGTGCCAGCAGCTTGATCGGGCTCGCCGAGCAGTACTTC